The 30 T cell receptor beta chains given below trace back to one sample, sequenced in a study of neurological immune-mediated disorders. TCRdb independently ran MiXCR on the 5' RACE reads; one entry per CDR3 protein. The sample has about 29,000 distinct CDR3 sequences; over 10% are singletons. The material sequenced was PBMCs. The receptors stem from a woman between 55 and 75 years old in good health.

This clonotype was recorded at least ten times. The CDR3 coding sequence is TGTGCCAGCAGCCCTTTGGGACTACTCTCTATAGGGGAGCTGTTTTTT. Protein sequence: CASSPLGLLSIGELFF. J is TRBJ2-2 and V is TRBV7-2; 7 bases align to TRBD2. Germline CDR1 and CDR2: SGHTA and FQGNSA. The CDR3 runs to 16 residues. V shed 5 bases, J shed 8 bases, and the junction held 14 bases outside the gene matches. Variable domain in full (rest from reference TRBV7-2 and TRBJ2-2): GAGVSQSPSNKVTEKGKDVELRCDPISGHTALYWYRQSLGQGLEFLIYFQGNSAPDKSGLPSDRFSAERTGGSVSTLTIQRTQQEDSAVYLCASSPLGLLSIGELFFGEGSRLTVL.

This clonotype was observed at least ten times. This chain connects TRBV25-1 to TRBJ1-2; TRBD1 matches 7 bases. The junction had 1 base not matched to a gene; V was cut back by 6 bases and J by 0 bases. The CDR3 is 13 residues long. The V gene's germline CDR1 is MGHDK and CDR2 SYGVNS. The CDR3 region has the DNA TGTGCCAGCAGCACAGGGGCTAACTATGGCTACACCTTC. It is translated as CASSTGANYGYTF.

Regarding this clonotype: Mismatch with germline at one junction end may stem from a read error. The chain has TRBV3-1 and TRBJ2-7, with D possibly TRBD2 on 6 matching bases. The germline gives CDR1 LGHDT, CDR2 YNNKEL (reference sequence). The CDR3 covers 14 residues. This chain's CDR3 is CASSQVSTSREHYF. The CDR3 DNA follows: TGTGCCAGCAGCCAAGTATCGACTTCCCGGGAGCATTACTTC.

The table lists this clonotype with many counts. The chain carries TRBV20-1 and TRBJ2-2; possibly TRBD2 for D (6 bases). Germline V gene data show CDR1 as DFQATT and CDR2 as SNEGSKA (reference sequence). There are 13 residues in the CDR3. Trimming cost V 1 base and J 8 bases, with 11 bases left between them. This chain's CDR3 is CSARVGLRGELFF. DNA of the CDR3: TGCAGTGCTAGAGTGGGACTCCGGGGGGAGCTGTTTTTT.

This clonotype was seen many times. This chain joins TRBV5-1 and TRBJ2-3; TRBD1 agrees at 7 bases. This CDR3 is built from 15 residues. Per the germline V gene, CDR1 is SGHRS and CDR2 is YFSETQ. V shed 4 bases and J 0 bases; nucleotides not matched to a gene: 5. CDR3 residues: CASSPTGPSTDTQYF. In DNA form, the CDR3 reads TGCGCCAGCAGCCCGACAGGGCCTAGCACAGATACGCAGTATTTT.

In its sample, this clonotype was seen many times. The CDR3 sequence is CASSLEAGLGQTGNTIYF. The CDR3 coding sequence is TGTGCCAGCAGTTTGGAAGCAGGGCTTGGCCAAACTGGAAACACCATATATTTT. V is TRBV12-3 or TRBV12-4 and J is TRBJ1-3, with D possibly TRBD1 on 5 matching bases. The CDR3 is 18 amino acids. V was trimmed by 3 bases and J by 2 bases, leaving 20 bases between them.

There are many counts of this clonotype. V usage is TRBV5-1 and J usage is TRBJ2-2, with 7 bases aligning to TRBD1. The V gene end was trimmed by 1 base and the J gene end by 5 bases; junction bases not matched to a gene: 2. CDR1 is SGHRS and CDR2 is YFSETQ in the germline V gene. CDR3 size: 14 residues. The CDR3 spells CASSLTGETGELFF. CDR3 nucleotides: TGCGCCAGCAGCTTGACAGGGGAAACCGGGGAGCTGTTTTTT.

This clonotype was recorded many times. CDR3 protein: CASSETGSGGLFF. The CDR3 DNA reads TGTGCCAGCAGTGAAACAGGGTCCGGTGGGCTGTTTTTT. This sequence joins TRBV6-1 and TRBJ1-4, with a weak D call TRBD1 (6 bases). The V gene's germline CDR1 is MNHNS and CDR2 SASEGT. The CDR3 contains 13 residues. The ends were cut back, 2 bases at V and 14 bases at J, with 15 bases in the middle.

Turning to this clonotype: The CDR3 carries no conserved terminal phenylalanine or tryptophan, so it likely arises from a read error. The chain is built from TRBV12-3 or TRBV12-4 and TRBJ1-4; D perhaps matches TRBD1 (5 bases). There are 15 residues in the CDR3. The DNA for the CDR3 is TGTACCAGCAGGGTAGTGGGTGGCCCTAATGAAAAACTGTTTTGT. Translation: CTSRVVGGPNEKLFC.

The sample holds many counts of this clonotype. CDR3 nucleotides: TGTGCCAGCAGAGAACAGACAGGGGGCGGCAATCAGCCCCAGCATTTT. Residues: CASREQTGGGNQPQHF. This rearrangement joins TRBV2 to TRBJ1-5; 10 positions match TRBD1. The trim removed 6 bases at V and 2 bases at J, leaving 7 bases unmatched. The CDR3 is made up of 16 amino acids. Germline V lookup: CDR1 SNHLY, CDR2 FYNNEI.

This clonotype was observed at least ten times. The rearrangement uses TRBV5-1 and TRBJ1-5, with D possibly being TRBD1 (6 bases). CDR1 SGHRS and CDR2 YFSETQ come from the germline V gene. V was cut by 0 bases and J by 7 bases, with 14 bases left in between. The CDR3 consists of 15 residues. CDR3 sequence: CASSLAPGADQPQHF. In DNA form, the CDR3 reads TGCGCCAGCAGCTTGGCGCCAGGGGCGGACCAGCCCCAGCATTTT.

This clonotype was seen at least ten times. The chain carries TRBV6-1 and TRBJ1-1, with D perhaps TRBD1 (5 bases). Germline lookup yields CDR1 MNHNS and CDR2 SASEGT. The CDR3 is made up of 15 amino acids. Trimming removed 6 bases from V and 4 bases from J, with 18 bases in between. The CDR3 sequence is CASRDEGRGSTEAFF. The CDR3, as DNA: TGTGCCAGCAGGGACGAAGGGAGGGGTTCCACTGAAGCTTTCTTT.

This clonotype was counted ten times or more. This chain uses TRBV5-1 with TRBJ2-7; 8 bases match TRBD1. V was pared by 5 bases and J by 5 bases, with 0 bases of the junction left unmatched. The germline V gene has CDR1 SGHRS and CDR2 YFSETQ. CDR3 size: 11 residues. The CDR3 loop reads CASRTGDEQYF. For the CDR3, the DNA is TGCGCCAGCAGGACAGGGGACGAGCAGTACTTC. Full variable domain (remainder filled in from reference TRBV5-1 and TRBJ2-7): KAGVTQTPRYLIKTRGQQVTLSCSPISGHRSVSWYQQTPGQGLQFLFEYFSETQRNKGNFPGRFSGRQFSNSRSEMNVSTLELGDSALYLCASRTGDEQYFGPGTRLTVT.

For this clonotype: At one of its ends the junction is not consistent with the germline gene, which may arise from a read error. The chain employs TRBV7-9 and TRBJ2-3; TRBD2 might be the D (6 bases). Germline loops: CDR1 SEHNR, CDR2 FQNEAQ (reference sequence). CDR3 length: 14 residues. CDR3 bases: TGTGCCCGCAGGAGGGAGCGAAGGACAGATACGCAGTATTTT. This codes for CARRRERRTDTQYF. Based on the CDR3 plus reference TRBV7-9 and TRBJ2-3, the full variable domain is DTGVSQNPRHKITKRGQNVTFRCDPISEHNRLYWYRQTLGQGPEFLTYFQNEAQLEKSRLLSDRFSAERPKGSFSTLEIQRTEQGDSAMYLCARRRERRTDTQYFGPGTRLTVL.

There are many counts of this clonotype. The genes are TRBV5-1 and TRBJ1-6, with D perhaps matching TRBD1 (6 bases). Looked up from germline, CDR1 is SGHRS and CDR2 is YFSETQ. Trimming shortened V by 1 base and J by 10 bases, and 18 bases separated the two germline ends. CDR3 length: 16 amino acids. This CDR3 is CASSLSGTWVDSPLHF. The CDR3 nucleotides are TGCGCCAGCAGCTTGTCCGGGACATGGGTTGACTCACCCCTCCACTTT.

This clonotype was recorded at least ten times. The V and J genes are TRBV10-2 and TRBJ2-7, with 7 bases that match TRBD1. CDR1 and CDR2 (germline): WSHSY, SAAADI. There are 15 residues in the CDR3. The V gene end was trimmed by 2 bases and the J gene end by 3 bases; junction bases not matched to a gene: 7. The CDR3 sequence: CASSEPRDSLYEQYF. The DNA for the CDR3 is TGCGCCAGCAGTGAGCCGAGGGACAGCCTCTACGAGCAGTACTTC.

By share of the sample, this clonotype is medium-sized. V gene TRBV30 combines with J gene TRBJ2-1; 7 nucleotides match TRBD2. The CDR3 runs 15 residues. The germline CDR1 and CDR2 sequences are GTSNPN and SVGIG (reference sequence). The V segment lost 2 bases and the J segment 9 bases; nucleotides outside the gene matches: 13. CDR3 sequence reads: CAWSTSSWEGSEQFF. In DNA form, the CDR3 reads TGTGCCTGGAGTACCTCGTCGTGGGAGGGCAGTGAGCAGTTCTTC. Full variable domain (missing parts from reference TRBV30 and TRBJ2-1): SQTIHQWPATLVQPVGSPLSLECTVEGTSNPNLYWYRQAAGRGLQLLFYSVGIGQISSEVPQNLSASRPQDRQFILSSKKLLLSDSGFYLCAWSTSSWEGSEQFFGPGTRLTVL.

This clonotype has at least ten counts. The rearrangement joins TRBV5-1 to TRBJ1-1; possible D gene TRBD1, 5 bases. Trimming took 0 bases from V and 2 from J, leaving 8 bases between them. Germline CDR1 reads SGHRS; CDR2 reads YFSETQ. The CDR3 spans 14 residues. The CDR3 region is CASSLVGANTEAFF. The CDR3 DNA reads as TGCGCCAGCAGCTTGGTCGGGGCCAACACTGAAGCTTTCTTT.

This clonotype was detected ten times or more. This chain joins TRBV27 and TRBJ1-1; 12 bases match TRBD1. Germline-derived CDR1 and CDR2 are MNHEY and SMNVEV (reference sequence). J lost 11 bases, V lost 6 bases, and 10 bases had no gene match. The CDR3 loop spans 14 amino acids. CDR3 DNA: TGTGCCAGCAGACCCTCCGGGACAGGGGGCACTGCTTTCTTT. Translation: CASRPSGTGGTAFF.

This clonotype was seen ten or more times. J is TRBJ1-5 and V is TRBV5-1; perhaps TRBD1 as D (5 bases). The V end was cut by 0 bases, the J end by 0 bases, with 10 bases between. CDR1 and CDR2 from the germline V gene are SGHRS and YFSETQ. The CDR3 loop spans 16 amino acids. CDR3 loop: CASSLGGLYSNQPQHF. The CDR3 bases are TGCGCCAGCAGCTTGGGGGGCCTTTATAGCAATCAGCCCCAGCATTTT.

This clonotype was seen repeatedly, ten times or more. V is TRBV20-1 and J is TRBJ2-5; D may correspond to TRBD1 or TRBD2 (7 bases each). Germline CDR1 DFQATT, CDR2 SNEGSKA (reference sequence). V shed 1 base and J shed 1 base, with 13 bases lying between them. CDR3 length: 15 residues. The CDR3 DNA sequence: TGCAGTGCTAGAGCAGGGGGGGACCGCCAAGAGACCCAGTACTTC. This encodes CSARAGGDRQETQYF.

This clonotype was counted ten times or more. The chain combines TRBV5-1 with TRBJ2-3; 9 bases match TRBD1. V was pared by 3 bases and J by 5 bases, with 1 base of the junction left unmatched. CDR3 length equals 13 residues. The germline CDR1 and CDR2 sequences are SGHRS and YFSETQ. The CDR3 spells CASSSTGGDTQYF. The CDR3 bases are TGCGCCAGCAGCTCGACAGGGGGAGATACGCAGTATTTT.

With regard to this clonotype: This may stem from a read error, because a much larger clone lies one nucleotide away. The chain uses TRBV28 and TRBJ2-7, with 10 nucleotides matching TRBD1. CDR3 length equals 16 residues. Germline V gives CDR1 MDHEN, CDR2 SYDVKM. V shed 3 bases and J 3 bases; nucleotides not matched to a gene: 8. The CDR3, as DNA: TGTGCCAGCAGTTTCACCGCTTGGACAGGGGGCTACGAGCAGTACTTC. This sequence encodes CASSFTAWTGGYEQYF.

At least ten counts were recorded for this clonotype. This chain connects TRBV5-1 to TRBJ1-2; 7 bases align to TRBD1. CDR1 SGHRS and CDR2 YFSETQ come from the germline V gene. The trim removed 4 bases at V and 2 bases at J, leaving 5 bases unmatched. This CDR3 is 14 amino acids long. The DNA for the CDR3 is TGCGCCAGCAGCCCTACGGGACAGAACTATGGCTACACCTTC. Its protein product is CASSPTGQNYGYTF.

In this sample, this clonotype turned up many times. The genes are TRBV2 and TRBJ2-1; either TRBD1 or TRBD2 may supply D (5 bases each). The CDR3 is 12 amino acids. Germline loops: CDR1 SNHLY, CDR2 FYNNEI. The V and J ends lost 6 bases and 6 bases respectively, with 9 bases between them. CDR3 in amino acids: CASSTRGNEQFF. The DNA of the CDR3 is TGTGCCAGCAGCACGAGGGGCAATGAGCAGTTCTTC.

This clonotype showed up many times. The rearrangement uses TRBV20-1 and TRBJ2-7; weak D call: TRBD2 (6 bases). Trimming took 5 bases from V and 0 from J, leaving 11 bases between them. In germline, CDR1 is DFQATT, CDR2 SNEGSKA (reference sequence). The length of the CDR3 is 13 residues. This CDR3 reads CSAHRESSYEQYF. In DNA form, the CDR3 reads TGCAGTGCTCACCGGGAGAGCTCCTACGAGCAGTACTTC.

This clonotype was detected ten times or more. The gene calls are TRBV12-3 or TRBV12-4 and TRBJ1-4, with 8 nucleotides matching TRBD1. V lost 8 bases and J lost 6; bases outside the gene matches: 5. The CDR3 length is 13 residues. The CDR3 region is CASGRGLDEKLFF. CDR3 sequence (DNA): TGTGCCAGCGGCAGGGGGCTCGATGAAAAACTGTTTTTT.

In its sample, this clonotype was seen many times. The V call is TRBV5-1, the J call TRBJ2-5; tentatively, D is TRBD2 (6 bases). Per the germline V gene, CDR1 is SGHRS and CDR2 is YFSETQ. The ends were cut back, 2 bases at V and 0 bases at J, with 8 bases in the middle. The CDR3 length is 14 residues. CDR3: CASSFGGDQETQYF. CDR3 nucleotides: TGCGCCAGCAGCTTCGGAGGGGACCAAGAGACCCAGTACTTC. The variable domain in full, with the rest retrieved from reference TRBV5-1 and TRBJ2-5, is KAGVTQTPRYLIKTRGQQVTLSCSPISGHRSVSWYQQTPGQGLQFLFEYFSETQRNKGNFPGRFSGRQFSNSRSEMNVSTLELGDSALYLCASSFGGDQETQYFGPGTRLLVL.

V and J are TRBV27 and TRBJ2-7, with D unresolved. V was pared by 2 bases and J by 3 bases, with 8 bases between. CDR3 length: 13 amino acids. The germline V gene encodes CDR1 MNHEY and CDR2 SMNVEV (reference sequence). Here the CDR3 reads CASSLKQVYEQYF. The DNA for the CDR3 is TGTGCCAGCAGTTTAAAGCAGGTCTACGAGCAGTACTTC.

This clonotype was found many times. The gene calls are TRBV5-5 and TRBJ2-5; D call uncertain. V shed 3 bases and J shed 5 bases, with 17 bases lying between them. This CDR3 is 15 amino acids long. CDR1 is SGHKS, CDR2 YYEKEE, per germline (reference sequence). CDR3 bases: TGTGCCAGCAGCTGGACCCACGAGAATGTGGAGACCCAGTACTTC. Its protein product is CASSWTHENVETQYF.